The 10 T cell receptor beta chains given below trace back to one sample, sequenced in a study of blood T cell repertoires in COVID-19. Produced via immunoSEQ multiplex PCR; TCRdb's table is partial and in-frame only. The table includes about 260,000 clones, 83% detected once. The sequencing sample was made of peripheral blood. These receptors were taken from a woman aged 45 to 65 who had recovered from COVID-19.

As to this clone: This CDR3 is also generated by other DNA sequences in the sample. The chain carries TRBV20-1 and TRBJ1-2; the D is unclear. CDR3 length: 11 residues. Between the trimmed V and J ends, which lost 6 bases and 3 bases, there was a span of 8 bases. The V gene's germline CDR1 is DFQATT and CDR2 SNEGSKA (reference sequence). CDR3 region: CSARSDYGYTF. CDR3 DNA sequence: TGCAGTGCCCGTTCGGACTATGGCTACACCTTC.

The chain employs TRBV30 and TRBJ2-7, with 8 bases aligning to TRBD2. V was pared by 2 bases and J by 4 bases, with 10 bases of the junction left unmatched. Germline V gene lookup returns CDR1 GTSNPN and CDR2 SVGIG (reference sequence). CDR3 length equals 15 residues. Here the CDR3 DNA reads TGTGCCTGGAGTATTACTAGCGGAAGAGGATACGAGCAGTACTTC. Translating gives CAWSITSGRGYEQYF.

The chain has TRBV2 and TRBJ1-1, with D possibly matching TRBD1 (5 bases). The V gene's germline CDR1 is SNHLY and CDR2 FYNNEI. The CDR3 runs 15 residues. Trimming removed 3 bases at V and 1 base at J, with 12 bases between. CDR3 residues: CASSEAPTGNTEAFF. The CDR3 DNA reads TGTGCCAGCAGTGAGGCCCCCACAGGGAACACTGAAGCTTTCTTT.

The chain links TRBV6-2 or TRBV6-3 to TRBJ2-7, with D unresolved. CDR1 is MNHEY, CDR2 SVGEGT, per germline. Trimming stripped 4 bases from V and 3 bases from J, with 16 bases between. The CDR3 sequence is 15 residues long. The CDR3 nucleotides read TGTGCCAGCAGTTCGGCGGCTCGTCTTAGCTACGAGCAGTACTTC. The encoded protein is CASSSAARLSYEQYF.

CDR3 in amino acids: CASSLVPGTGQEQYF. The CDR3 DNA reads as TGCGCCAGCAGCTTGGTGCCCGGGACAGGGCAAGAGCAGTACTTC. The rearrangement links TRBV5-1 to TRBJ2-7, with 9 bases matching TRBD1. Germline-derived CDR1 and CDR2 are SGHRS and YFSETQ. This CDR3 comprises 15 residues. J lost 7 bases, V lost 0 bases, and 8 bases had no gene match.

This clone has a handful of counts. For the CDR3, the DNA is TGTGCCAGCAGCCCCCCTCGGGGGAAGAACACTGAAGCTTTCTTT. Protein product: CASSPPRGKNTEAFF. The V and J genes are TRBV28 and TRBJ1-1, with D possibly being TRBD1 (5 bases). The CDR3 runs to 15 residues. Germline CDR1 is MDHEN and CDR2 is SYDVKM. V lost 6 bases and J lost 1, with 15 bases in between.

This clone was detected only a few times. The chain links TRBV7-8 to TRBJ2-1, with a tentative D call TRBD1 (6 bases). Germline V gene data show CDR1 as SGHVS and CDR2 as FQNEAQ. Trimming removed 5 bases from V and 5 bases from J, with 16 bases in between. CDR3 length: 15 amino acids. CDR3 coding DNA: TGTGCCAGCAGCCCCCGGGACAATACCAACAATGAGCAGTTCTTC. This sequence encodes CASSPRDNTNNEQFF.

The chain combines TRBV6-5 with TRBJ2-7; possibly TRBD2 for D (6 bases). Germline CDR1 reads MNHEY; CDR2 reads SVGAGI. CDR3 length: 16 residues. V was clipped by 0 bases and J by 2 bases, with 14 bases between them. CDR3 residues: CASSYSRGSPTYEQYF. In nucleotides, the CDR3 is TGTGCCAGCAGTTACTCCCGGGGGAGCCCTACCTACGAGCAGTACTTC.

V gene TRBV5-1 combines with J gene TRBJ2-1; 9 positions match TRBD2. The germline CDR1 and CDR2 sequences are SGHRS and YFSETQ. The J segment lost 3 bases and the V segment lost 4 bases, leaving 5 bases of the junction unmatched. CDR3 length: 15 amino acids. The CDR3 nucleotides are TGCGCCAGCAGCCTGCTAGCGGGACTCTACAATGAGCAGTTCTTC. Protein: CASSLLAGLYNEQFF.

The chain recombines TRBV24-1 with TRBJ2-3; D not certain. The CDR3 sequence is 15 residues long. From germline, CDR1 is KGHDR and CDR2 SFDVKD. V gave up 3 bases and J gave up 1 base, with 10 bases separating them. Here the CDR3 reads CATSDVVEGTDTQYF. Here the CDR3 DNA reads TGTGCCACCAGTGATGTGGTAGAGGGCACAGATACGCAGTATTTT.